What follows describes a single T cell receptor beta chain. TCRdb analysed the RT-PCR reads with MiXCR anew, one entry per CDR3 protein. The sample holds about 480,000 distinct CDR3 sequences, approximately 13% seen once. These data are taken from a study of response to subunit inactivated influenza vaccine. CDR1 is SGHKS, CDR2 YYEKEE, per germline (reference sequence). The junction had 6 bases not matched to a gene; V was cut back by 3 bases and J by 4 bases. The CDR3 extends over 16 amino acids. Here the sequenced sample was PBMCs from blood, taken 40 to 50 days after vaccination. The chain couples TRBV5-5 to TRBJ2-1, with 11 nucleotides matching TRBD2. The clonotype comes from a man in his fifties who received an inactivated influenza vaccine. The CDR3 nucleotides are TGTGCCAGCAGCTCGGTAGCGGGGGGGGTATACAATGAGCAGTTCTTC. This codes for CASSSVAGGVYNEQFF.